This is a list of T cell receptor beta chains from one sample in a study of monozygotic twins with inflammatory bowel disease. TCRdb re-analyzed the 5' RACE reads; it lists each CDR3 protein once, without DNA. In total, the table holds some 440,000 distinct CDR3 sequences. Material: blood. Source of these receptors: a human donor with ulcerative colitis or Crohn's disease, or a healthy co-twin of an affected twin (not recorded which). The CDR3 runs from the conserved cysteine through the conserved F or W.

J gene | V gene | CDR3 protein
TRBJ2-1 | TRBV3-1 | CASSLASGRVGNEQFF
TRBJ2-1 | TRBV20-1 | CSAPREWSDEQFF
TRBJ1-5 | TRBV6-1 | CASSEFGPHQPQHF
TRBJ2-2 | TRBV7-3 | CASSRRGQGAHTGELFF
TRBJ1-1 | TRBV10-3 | CAISEQASNTEAFF
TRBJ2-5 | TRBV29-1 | CSVKGLQQETQYF
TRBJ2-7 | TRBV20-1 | CSAIKLAALSYEQYF
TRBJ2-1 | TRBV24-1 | CATSRGNEQFF
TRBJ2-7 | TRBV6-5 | CASRRLAGGPISSYEQYF
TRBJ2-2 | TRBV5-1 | CASSWFAWTTGELFF
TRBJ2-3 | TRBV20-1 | CSARVLSGGTDTQYF